One TCR beta chain is described in this entry. Antigen specificity is unknown. The V end lost 5 bases, the J end lost 0 bases, and 11 bases lay between the germline ends. Germline values: CDR1 SQVTM, CDR2 ANQGSEA. The CDR3 is made up of 14 amino acids. The sample originates from a study of T cell repertoires in cytomegalovirus infection. Turning to the study itself: Signatures in public TCR beta sequences pointed to both CMV infection and matching HLA type. The study's findings and limits: What dominated the ex vivo response were HLA-C-restricted CMV-specific TCR beta clonotypes.

MiXCR, run by TCRdb on the reads, gives a single entry per CDR3 protein. The data contain approximately 910,000 distinct CDR3 sequences, about a third of them singletons. The clonotype was recovered from a human donor in good health (CMV status not recorded). Some clones in this sample may be carry-over from other donors' samples. This specimen consisted of cultured CD8+ T cells from PBMCs, obtained from culture after CMV antigen stimulation. The V and J genes are TRBV29-1 and TRBJ2-1; a possible D gene is TRBD1 (6 bases). CDR3 coding DNA: TGCAGCGTTAATTCAGGGGACTCCTACAATGAGCAGTTCTTC. Encoded protein: CSVNSGDSYNEQFF.